This T cell receptor beta chain was found in a study of shared clonotypes between healthy human individuals. With regard to this clone: Its antigen is not identified.

The CDR3 is 13 amino acids. CDR1 SNHLY and CDR2 FYNNEI come from the germline V gene. V lost 4 bases and J lost 6, with 13 bases in between. Only CD45RO-negative cells positively selected for CCR7 counted as naive CD8 cells, so terminally differentiated effector memory CD45RA+ cells were excluded. Whole-study results and caveats: Clonotypes shared by all four sorted-subset donors had higher generation probabilities than non-shared clonotypes. In general, naive subsets displayed greater estimated richness than memory subsets did.

Each sorted subset replicate got 200 ng genomic DNA, roughly 33,000 genomes. Sequencing used immunoSEQ multiplex PCR; TCRdb keeps in-frame clones, though not all of them. The data show about 1,900,000 clones, with about 95% seen just once and 1% to 1.5% held by the top ten. The chain combines TRBV2 with TRBJ2-7; D is possibly TRBD2 (5 bases). This TCR was sampled from a young man in good health. The sample consisted of naive CD8+ T cells sorted from blood. The CDR3 spells CASSASSAGEQYF. The CDR3 region has the DNA TGTGCCAGCAGTGCTAGCAGTGCGGGCGAGCAGTACTTC.